This T cell receptor (beta chain) was obtained from a study of identical twins. TCRdb reprocessed the 5' RACE reads with MiXCR, giving one entry per CDR3 protein. The data hold approximately 210,000 distinct CDR3 sequences, with roughly 9.4% observed a single time. Among all donors, each was a healthy Caucasian. Concerning this clonotype itself: What it recognizes is unknown.

Study-wide results and caveats: Models underestimated out-of-frame TCR alpha sharing in monozygotic twins.

The receptor comes from a young woman in good health. Material for sequencing was memory (CD45RO+) T cells sorted from blood.

CDR3 DNA: TGTGCCAGTAGTAAATGGAACGCCGGGAAGTTTGCCACAGATACGCAGTATTTT. Translation: CASSKWNAGKFATDTQYF. This chain uses TRBV19 with TRBJ2-3; tentative D call: TRBD2 (5 bases). This CDR3 is built from 18 residues. Germline values: CDR1 LNHDA, CDR2 SQIVND (reference sequence). The V end was cut by 4 bases, the J end by 2 bases, with 22 bases between.